The present entry profiles one T cell receptor (beta chain) with its context. As processed by the authors: Estimation of nucleated cell counts relied on the amplification of reference gene primers. Repertoires were generated with immunoSEQ multiplex PCR, while TCRdb's copy carries only in-frame clones and drops some. That table gives V, J and clone size, and the DNA gave D and trimming. The table lists roughly 240,000 clones, around 82% of them singletons. The record originates from a study of blood T cell repertoires in COVID-19. Overall study context: The samples span acute and convalescent COVID-19 from the United States, Italy and Spain. From T cells, B-cell-depleted T cells, or PBMCs came the material, which was cDNA or gDNA.

This CDR3 is 13 amino acids long. Deletions cut 7 bases from V and 2 bases from J, with 9 bases between. The germline V gene encodes CDR1 WSHSY and CDR2 SAAADI. Sequences were obtained from peripheral blood. The rearrangement uses TRBV10-2 and TRBJ1-3, with D perhaps matching TRBD1 (5 bases). The origin of this receptor is a woman aged 70-85 years with acute or convalescent COVID-19. The CDR3 here is CASTTEAGNTIYF. DNA of the CDR3: TGCGCCAGCACGACAGAGGCTGGAAACACCATATATTTT.